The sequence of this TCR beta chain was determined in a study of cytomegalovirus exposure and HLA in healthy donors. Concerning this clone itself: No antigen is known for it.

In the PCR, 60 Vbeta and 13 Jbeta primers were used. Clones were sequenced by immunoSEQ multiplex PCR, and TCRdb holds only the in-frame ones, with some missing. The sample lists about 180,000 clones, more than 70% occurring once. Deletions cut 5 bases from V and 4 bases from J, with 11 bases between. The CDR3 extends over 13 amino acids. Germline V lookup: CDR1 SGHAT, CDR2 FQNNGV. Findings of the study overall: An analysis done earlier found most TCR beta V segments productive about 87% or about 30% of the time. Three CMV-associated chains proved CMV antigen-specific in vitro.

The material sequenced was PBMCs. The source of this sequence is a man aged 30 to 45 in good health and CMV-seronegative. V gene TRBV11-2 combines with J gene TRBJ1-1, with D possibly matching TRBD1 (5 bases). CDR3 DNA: TGTGCCAGCAGCACAACGCAGGGCACTGAAGCTTTCTTT. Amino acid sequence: CASSTTQGTEAFF.